This record concerns one TCR beta chain sequence. The antigen it binds to is not known. No per-base quality is available; no much larger clone lies one base away. TCR beta repertoires were profiled from peripheral blood of over 10 young patients with multiple sclerosis to demonstrate the VDJtools post-analysis software. The multiple sclerosis patients were children and adolescents ranging in age from 6 to 15 years. Libraries were prepared through PCR. The listed sequencing device is Illumina HiSeq 2500. Unique molecular identifiers were incorporated into TCR beta cDNA libraries to reduce PCR and sequencing biases. Every 1 to 10 million input T cells yielded 500,000 or so cDNA molecules, meaning each molecule approximated one T cell. The same protocol used for the earlier healthy control dataset was applied to prepare and sequence the patient libraries. Samples belonging to the same batch were prepared together, multiplexed and sequenced on a shared HiSeq lane. Concerning the study's data processing: Raw barcoded reads were processed with MIGEC, discarding single-read molecular identifier groups before consensus assembly and CDR3 extraction. Clonotype tables were post-analysed with VDJtools, normalizing diversity by down-sampling all datasets to the smallest sample size. Repertoire overlap clustering matched CDR3 amino acid but not nucleotide sequences to correct batch-related cross-sample contamination. Using fastp trimming at Q25 and MiXCR clonotype assembly, TCRdb reanalyzed the public sequencing data and kept in-frame beta chains. CDR3 protein sequences are deduplicated, and each keeps its most common genes and DNA. The V and J calls were determined by TCRdb, not by the authors. This sample lists some 370,000 distinct CDR3 sequences; around 33% were detected once. Together, the top ten hold 13% of the sample.

CDR1 and CDR2 (MNHEY, SVGEGT) derive from the germline V gene. The CDR3 numbers 16 residues from cysteine through phenylalanine. Only the CDR3 DNA stays, 48 bases, in frame from base 1. Ends trimmed: V by 5 bases, J by 3 bases; bases unmatched to a gene: 7. This sample was included in a study of post-analysis software for immune sequencing data (dated by TCRdb to the mid-2010s). Notes on the research overall: Recorded disease courses included relapsing-remitting, secondary progressive and progressive-relapsing multiple sclerosis, with some patients lacking subtype annotation. A subset of samples was prepared in parallel using single-end sample barcoding, then pooled and co-amplified after Illumina adapter ligation. The patient repertoires were compared against approximately eleven previously published healthy control repertoires obtained from donors aged roughly 6 to 28 years.

On the study overall, not on this receptor specifically: The control group was slightly older than the multiple sclerosis patient group. Direct clustering with F measure showed strong co-clustering of samples prepared in the same batch, prompting a batch-effect correction. Roughly 5 TRBV segments, including TRBV5-6, TRBV5-1 and TRBV20-1, were significantly more frequent in patients than controls. Significantly lower normalized Chao1 diversity was found in multiple sclerosis patients than in controls, suggesting substantial peripheral T-cell clonal expansion.

The receptor's source is a girl aged 10-17 years with multiple sclerosis. The sequencing sample was made of blood. The V and J segments used are TRBV6-2 or TRBV6-3 and TRBJ2-3; 11 bases in the junction line up with TRBD1. The DNA sequence is as follows: TGTGCCAGCAGTAGAAGGGACAGGGGGAGAACAGATACGCAGTATTTT. This is translated as CASSRRDRGRTDTQYF.